Each of the 3 T cell receptor beta chains below was sequenced from the same sample in a study of blood T cell repertoires in COVID-19. The protocol was immunoSEQ multiplex PCR, while the TCRdb copy is restricted to in-frame clones and leaves out a portion. The sample lists roughly 250,000 clones, around 89% occurring once. Material for sequencing was PBMCs or T cells enriched from blood (not recorded which). These receptors all come from a woman in her forties with acute COVID-19.

The genes are TRBV9 and TRBJ1-2, with D possibly being TRBD1 (5 bases). From germline, CDR1 is SGDLS and CDR2 YYNGEE. The ends were cut back, 6 bases at V and 8 bases at J, with 17 bases in the middle. This CDR3 has 13 amino acids. The CDR3 DNA reads TGTGCCAGCACACCCTTGGGGGGAGGGGGCTACACCTTC. Its translation is CASTPLGGGGYTF.

In DNA, the CDR3 is TGTGCCAGCTCACCACGGACTAGCGGGGGGACCGGGGAGCTGTTTTTT. This sequence encodes CASSPRTSGGTGELFF. This rearrangement joins TRBV18 to TRBJ2-2, with TRBD2 matching over 14 bases. Germline CDR1 KGHSH, CDR2 LQKENI. Trimming took 1 base from V and 5 from J; bases not matched to a gene: 0. CDR3 length: 16 amino acids.

In DNA, the CDR3 is TGTGCCAGCTCACCATCATCTGGAATAGAGGACACTGAAGCTTTCTTT. This encodes CASSPSSGIEDTEAFF. The V gene is TRBV18, the J gene TRBJ1-1; D unclear. The CDR3 is 16 residues long. Germline V gives CDR1 KGHSH, CDR2 LQKENI. Trimming shortened V by 2 bases and J by 3 bases, and 16 bases separated the two germline ends.